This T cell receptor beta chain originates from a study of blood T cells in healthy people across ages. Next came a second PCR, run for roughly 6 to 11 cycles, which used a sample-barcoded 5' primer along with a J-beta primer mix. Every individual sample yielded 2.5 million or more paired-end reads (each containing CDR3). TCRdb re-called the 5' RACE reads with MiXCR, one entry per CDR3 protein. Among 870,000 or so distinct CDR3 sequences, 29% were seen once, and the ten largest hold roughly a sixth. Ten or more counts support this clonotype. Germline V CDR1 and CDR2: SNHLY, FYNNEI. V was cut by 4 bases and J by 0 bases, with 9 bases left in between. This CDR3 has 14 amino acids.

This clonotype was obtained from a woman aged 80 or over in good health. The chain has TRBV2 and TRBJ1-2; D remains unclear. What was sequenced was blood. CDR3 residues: CASSVTASNYGYTF. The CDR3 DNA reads TGTGCCAGCAGTGTAACAGCCTCTAACTATGGCTACACCTTC.